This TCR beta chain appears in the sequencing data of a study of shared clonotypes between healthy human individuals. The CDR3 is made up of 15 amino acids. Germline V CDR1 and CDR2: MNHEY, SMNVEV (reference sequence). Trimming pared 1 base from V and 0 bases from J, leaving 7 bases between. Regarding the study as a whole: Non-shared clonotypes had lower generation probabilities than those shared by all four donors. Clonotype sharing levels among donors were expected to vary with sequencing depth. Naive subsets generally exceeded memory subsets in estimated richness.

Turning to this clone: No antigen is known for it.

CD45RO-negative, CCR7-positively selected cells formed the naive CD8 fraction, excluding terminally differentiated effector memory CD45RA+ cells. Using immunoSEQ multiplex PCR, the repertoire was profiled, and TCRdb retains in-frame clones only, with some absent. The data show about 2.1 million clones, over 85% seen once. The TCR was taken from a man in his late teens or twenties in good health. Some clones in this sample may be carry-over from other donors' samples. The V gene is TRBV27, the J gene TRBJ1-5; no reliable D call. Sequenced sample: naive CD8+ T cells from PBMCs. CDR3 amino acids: CASSLYRSSNQPQHF. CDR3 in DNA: TGTGCCAGCAGTTTATATCGGAGTAGCAATCAGCCCCAGCATTTT.